Included here is one TCR beta chain sequence, with context. Its antigen is not identified. The entry originates in a study of cytomegalovirus exposure and HLA in healthy donors. The germline gives CDR1 SNHLY, CDR2 FYNNEI. CDR3 length: 14 residues. V shed 8 bases and J shed 7 bases, with 18 bases lying between them. 60 Vbeta and 13 Jbeta primers were used in PCR. The method was immunoSEQ multiplex PCR; TCRdb's version includes in-frame clones alone and lacks a portion of them. The data contain about 55,000 clones, approximately 80% of them singletons. General study points: A missense variant in DCLRE1C was later tied to TCR beta V- and J-gene trimming. Some segments of the V type, notably TRBV6-2 and TRBV6-3, were excluded as indistinguishable.

The clonotype was recovered from a female donor in good health and CMV-seronegative. The rearrangement joins TRBV2 to TRBJ1-5; TRBD1 might be the D (6 bases). Sequenced sample: PBMCs. The CDR3 DNA reads as TGTGCCAGCGCTTCGGGGGGCTGGAGACAGCCCCAGCATTTT. It encodes CASASGGWRQPQHF.